The 12 T cell receptor beta chains below come from one sample, sequenced in a study of shared clonotypes between healthy human individuals. In the naive CD8 group, cells lacked CD45RO and were positively selected for CCR7, so terminally differentiated effector memory CD45RA+ cells were left out. The data were produced by immunoSEQ multiplex PCR, yet TCRdb's version contains in-frame clones alone and is incomplete. The sample records some 2.1 million clones, 85% to 95% being singletons. Sample: naive CD8+ T cells from PBMCs. The receptors shown here come from a man aged 18 to 30 in good health. Some clones in this sample may be carry-over from other donors' samples.

The chain employs TRBV30 and TRBJ1-2; D remains ambiguous. V lost 1 base and J 4 bases, leaving 13 bases between the germline ends. The CDR3 covers 14 residues. CDR1 and CDR2 (germline): GTSNPN, SVGIG (reference sequence). CDR3 sequence: CAWSAYPTSYGYTF. CDR3 coding DNA: TGTGCCTGGAGTGCCTACCCCACAAGCTATGGCTACACCTTC.

The chain carries TRBV13 and TRBJ1-1, with 7 bases matching TRBD1. Germline CDR1 PRHDT, CDR2 FYEKMQ (reference sequence). J lost 3 bases, V lost 5 bases, and 15 bases had no gene match. The CDR3 is made up of 17 amino acids. CDR3 nucleotide sequence: TGTGCCAGCAGCCTACCAGGGGGGGGCCCACAGGACACTGAAGCTTTCTTT. Its translation is CASSLPGGGPQDTEAFF.

This clone was recorded a few times. The CDR3 sequence: CASSPLVDRSQNIQYF. Written as DNA, the CDR3 is TGTGCCAGCTCACCACTGGTGGACAGGTCCCAAAACATTCAGTACTTC. The chain has TRBV18 and TRBJ2-4, with TRBD1 identical over 7 bases. Trimming took 1 base from V and 5 from J; bases not matched to a gene: 8. CDR1 is KGHSH and CDR2 is LQKENI in the germline V gene. The CDR3 contains 16 residues.

The V and J genes are TRBV2 and TRBJ1-1; the D is unclear. Trimming took off 7 bases at V and 1 base at J, with 10 bases between the two ends. CDR1 is SNHLY and CDR2 is FYNNEI in the germline V gene. The length of the CDR3 is 13 residues. This CDR3 reads CASTGQPNTEAFF. In DNA form, the CDR3 reads TGTGCCAGCACGGGTCAGCCGAACACTGAAGCTTTCTTT.

V gene TRBV11-3 combines with J gene TRBJ2-2, with 8 bases lining up with TRBD1. The germline V gene encodes CDR1 SGHNT and CDR2 YENEEA. This CDR3 is built from 18 residues. Trimming at V came to 5 bases and at J to 5 bases, leaving 16 bases not matched to a gene. The CDR3 sequence: CASSPRQGPLKGTGELFF. The CDR3 nucleotides read TGTGCCAGCAGCCCCCGACAGGGGCCTCTAAAGGGGACCGGGGAGCTGTTTTTT.

With respect to this clone: The sample contains more than one DNA sequence encoding this CDR3. V gene TRBV27 combines with J gene TRBJ1-1, with 9 bases aligning to TRBD1. The ends lost 5 bases at V and 3 bases at J; junction bases unmatched: 4. Germline V gene lookup returns CDR1 MNHEY and CDR2 SMNVEV (reference sequence). The length of the CDR3 is 14 residues. As DNA, the CDR3 is TGTGCCAGCAGTCCGAGACAGGGGGACACTGAAGCTTTCTTT. Its protein is CASSPRQGDTEAFF.

The chain joins TRBV9 to TRBJ2-5, with D possibly being TRBD2 (6 bases). The CDR3 covers 14 residues. V dropped 2 bases and J dropped 5 bases, with 13 bases sitting between them. The germline V gene has CDR1 SGDLS and CDR2 YYNGEE. The CDR3: CASSVPTRDETQYF. In nucleotides, the CDR3 is TGTGCCAGCAGCGTCCCGACTAGGGATGAGACCCAGTACTTC.

The gene calls are TRBV29-1 and TRBJ2-7; the match to TRBD1 covers 12 bases. The CDR3 has 15 amino acids. The V and J ends lost 3 bases and 1 base, in that order; junction bases with no gene match: 4. Germline assignment: CDR1 SQVTM and CDR2 ANQGSEA. As DNA, the CDR3 is TGCAGCGTTGACCGGGGACAGGGGGCTTCCTACGAGCAGTACTTC. Translation: CSVDRGQGASYEQYF.

The chain employs TRBV28 and TRBJ1-4, with 10 bases identical to TRBD1. The length of the CDR3 is 16 residues. V trimming: 5 bases; J trimming: 5 bases; junction bases outside the gene matches: 8. Per the germline V gene, CDR1 is MDHEN and CDR2 is SYDVKM. DNA for the CDR3: TGTGCCAGCAGTGCCTGGGACAGGGGACGAAATGAAAAACTGTTTTTT. Protein sequence: CASSAWDRGRNEKLFF. The variable domain in full, completed from reference TRBV28 and TRBJ1-4, reads DVKVTQSSRYLVKRTGEKVFLECVQDMDHENMFWYRQDPGLGLRLIYFSYDVKMKEKGDIPEGYSVSREKKERFSLILESASTNQTSMYLCASSAWDRGRNEKLFFGSGTQLSVL.

A remark on this clone: The same CDR3 is also encoded by other DNA sequences in this sample. The CDR3 DNA is TGTGCCAGCAGCGTAGGCGCGTCTGGGGCCAACGTCCTGACTTTC. This gives the protein CASSVGASGANVLTF. The rearrangement links TRBV9 to TRBJ2-6; D not certain. CDR3 size: 15 residues. Trimming took 0 bases from V and 1 from J, leaving 5 bases between them. Per the germline V gene, CDR1 is SGDLS and CDR2 is YYNGEE.

V and J are TRBV27 and TRBJ2-1; TRBD1 agrees at 10 bases. This CDR3 is built from 15 residues. Per the germline V gene, CDR1 is MNHEY and CDR2 is SMNVEV (reference sequence). Trimming at V came to 8 bases and at J to 4 bases, leaving 8 bases not matched to a gene. CDR3 region: CASLRDRGSYNEQFF. CDR3 nucleotide sequence: TGTGCCAGCCTCCGGGACAGGGGTAGTTACAATGAGCAGTTCTTC.

The gene calls are TRBV4-1 and TRBJ2-7; tentative D call: TRBD1 (7 bases). The length of the CDR3 is 15 residues. The germline gives CDR1 MGHRA, CDR2 YSYEKL. Trimming pared 4 bases from V and 4 bases from J, leaving 17 bases between. The CDR3 sequence: CASSPQGGRGYEQYF. DNA for the CDR3: TGCGCCAGCAGCCCCCAGGGGGGCCGGGGGTACGAGCAGTACTTC.